This TCR beta chain is drawn from a study of neoadjuvant anti-PD-1 for oral cavity cancer. Across the whole study: Patients mostly received three to four biweekly nivolumab doses at 3 mg/kg before surgery. Patients without progression got a fourth dose around day 43.

PBMCs were not maintained or expanded in culture before analysis. This table comes from immunoSEQ multiplex PCR, and its TCRdb copy is limited to in-frame clones, with some not included. This sample has fewer than 20,000 clones, with 72% found just once. The CDR3 consists of 15 residues. Losses at the gene ends were 4 bases for V and 6 bases for J; bases not matched to a gene: 7. Germline V CDR1 and CDR2: SGHRS, YFSETQ. This chain connects TRBV5-1 to TRBJ2-2; 9 bases align to TRBD1. The source was PBMCs, collected before nivolumab (anti-PD-1) treatment. This TCR derives from a person aged 35-80 years with oral cavity squamous cell carcinoma. The CDR3 region has the DNA TGCGCCAGCAGCCCCGGGACAGGGTATCCCGGGGAGCTGTTTTTT. Its protein product is CASSPGTGYPGELFF.